This TCR beta chain originates from a study of CD8+ T cells in alopecia areata. Extraction of RNA preceded its reverse transcription into cDNA, which served as the sequencing template. Profiling relied on immunoSEQ multiplex PCR, and the TCRdb table lists in-frame clones only, not all of them. The sample consists of under 20,000 clones, under 75% of them appearing once. Collected material from alopecia areata patients comprised lesional scalp punch biopsies and peripheral blood. Germline CDR1 reads MNHNS; CDR2 reads SASEGT. The CDR3 contains 11 residues. V dropped 5 bases and J dropped 11 bases, with 7 bases sitting between them. In its sample, this clone was seen a few times.

This chain uses TRBV6-1 with TRBJ1-6; no clear D gene. Here the sequenced sample was skin, taken at week 0. The sequence was collected from a human donor with alopecia areata. CDR3 residues: CASSNRAPLHF. The CDR3 nucleotides read TGTGCCAGCAGTAACCGGGCACCCCTCCACTTT.